This T cell receptor (beta chain) was observed in a study of OX40 agonist ivuxolimab in advanced cancers. About the study: Across the patients, intravenous ivuxolimab was delivered every 2 weeks at 0.01 to 10 mg/kg. The group had a mean age of around 60 years, ranged from roughly 20 to 79, and was just under 85% male. Study conclusions and caveats: Relative to CD4+ cells, CD8+ T cells on average had more expanded clones. At 0.1 to 3.0 mg/kg and by week 6, CD4+ and CD8+ T cells in the blood had expanded clonally.

This CDR3 spans 17 amino acids. Germline-derived CDR1 and CDR2 are SGHVS and FNYEAQ. The V and J ends lost 4 bases and 1 base, in that order; junction bases with no gene match: 10. This clone was observed a single time. What it recognizes is unknown. The method was immunoSEQ multiplex PCR; TCRdb's version includes in-frame clones alone and lacks a portion of them. The data contain approximately 24,000 clones, more than 65% of them singletons. The V gene is TRBV7-6, the J gene TRBJ1-3; 7 bases map to TRBD1. The receptor's source is an adult with an advanced solid tumor such as melanoma, head and neck, liver or kidney cancer. The sequencing here drew on CD4+ or CD8+ T cells sorted from blood, taken in a trial of the OX40 agonist ivuxolimab. The CDR3 protein is CASSSPEQGFSGNTIYF. The CDR3 DNA follows: TGTGCCAGCAGCTCACCCGAACAGGGGTTTTCTGGAAACACCATATATTTT.